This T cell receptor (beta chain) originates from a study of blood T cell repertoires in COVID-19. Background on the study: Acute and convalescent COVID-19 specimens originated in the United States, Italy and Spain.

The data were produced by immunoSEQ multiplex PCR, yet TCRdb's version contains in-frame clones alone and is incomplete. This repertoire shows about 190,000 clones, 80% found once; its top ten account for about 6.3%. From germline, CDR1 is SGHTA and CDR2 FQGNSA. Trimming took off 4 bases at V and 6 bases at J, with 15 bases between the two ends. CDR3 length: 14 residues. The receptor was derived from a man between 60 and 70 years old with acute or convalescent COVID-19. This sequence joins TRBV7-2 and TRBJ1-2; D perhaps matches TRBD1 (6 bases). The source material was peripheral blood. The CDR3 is CASSSNRVGNGYTF. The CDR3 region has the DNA TGTGCCAGCAGCTCGAACAGGGTGGGGAATGGCTACACCTTC.